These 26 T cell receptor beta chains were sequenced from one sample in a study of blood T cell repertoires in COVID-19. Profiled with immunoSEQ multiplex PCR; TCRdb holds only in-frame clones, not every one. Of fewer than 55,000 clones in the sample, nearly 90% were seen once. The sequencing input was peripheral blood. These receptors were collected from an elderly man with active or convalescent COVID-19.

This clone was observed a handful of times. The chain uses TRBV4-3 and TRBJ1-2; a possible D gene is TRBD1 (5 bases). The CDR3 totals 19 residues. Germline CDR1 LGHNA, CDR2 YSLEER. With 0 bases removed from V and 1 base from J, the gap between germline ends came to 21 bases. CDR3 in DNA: TGCGCCAGCAGCCAAGATGACGCAAGGGGCGGCTACTTTAACTATGGCTACACCTTC. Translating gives CASSQDDARGGYFNYGYTF.

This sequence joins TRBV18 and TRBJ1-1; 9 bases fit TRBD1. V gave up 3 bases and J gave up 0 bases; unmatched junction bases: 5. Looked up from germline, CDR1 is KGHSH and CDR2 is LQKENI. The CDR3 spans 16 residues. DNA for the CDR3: TGTGCCAGCTCACCTCAGACAGGGGGAGTGAACACTGAAGCTTTCTTT. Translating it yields CASSPQTGGVNTEAFF. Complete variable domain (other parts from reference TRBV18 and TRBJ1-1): NAGVMQNPRHLVRRRGQEARLRCSPMKGHSHVYWYRQLPEEGLKFMVYLQKENIIDESGMPKERFSAEFPKEGPSILRIQQVVRGDSAAYFCASSPQTGGVNTEAFFGQGTRLTVV.

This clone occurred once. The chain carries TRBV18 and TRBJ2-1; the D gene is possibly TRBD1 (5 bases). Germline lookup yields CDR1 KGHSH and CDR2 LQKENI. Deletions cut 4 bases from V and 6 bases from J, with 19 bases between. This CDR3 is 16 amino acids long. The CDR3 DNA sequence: TGTGCCAGCTCACGACAGACTGGTGAAGTGGGCAATGAGCAGTTCTTC. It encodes CASSRQTGEVGNEQFF.

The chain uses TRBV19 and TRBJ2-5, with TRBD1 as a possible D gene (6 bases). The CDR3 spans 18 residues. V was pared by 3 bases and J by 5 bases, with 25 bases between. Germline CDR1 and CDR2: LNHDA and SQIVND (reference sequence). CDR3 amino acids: CASSIGSIFGGPAETQYF. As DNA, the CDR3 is TGTGCCAGTAGTATCGGGTCTATTTTTGGGGGCCCGGCGGAGACCCAGTACTTC.

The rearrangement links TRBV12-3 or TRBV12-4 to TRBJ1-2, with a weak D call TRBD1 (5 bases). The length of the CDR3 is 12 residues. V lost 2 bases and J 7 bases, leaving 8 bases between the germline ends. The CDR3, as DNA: TGTGCCAGCAGTTTACGACAGCGTGGCTACACCTTC. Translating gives CASSLRQRGYTF.

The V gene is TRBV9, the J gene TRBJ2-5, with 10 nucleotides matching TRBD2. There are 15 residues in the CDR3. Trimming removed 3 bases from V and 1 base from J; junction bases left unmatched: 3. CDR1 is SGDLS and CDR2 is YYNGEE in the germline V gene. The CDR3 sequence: CASSALAGGQETQYF. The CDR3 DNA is TGTGCCAGCAGCGCCTTAGCGGGGGGCCAAGAGACCCAGTACTTC. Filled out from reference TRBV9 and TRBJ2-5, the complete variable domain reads DSGVTQTPKHLITATGQRVTLRCSPRSGDLSVYWYQQSLDQGLQFLIQYYNGEERAKGNILERFSAQQFPDLHSELNLSSLELGDSALYFCASSALAGGQETQYFGPGTRLLVL.

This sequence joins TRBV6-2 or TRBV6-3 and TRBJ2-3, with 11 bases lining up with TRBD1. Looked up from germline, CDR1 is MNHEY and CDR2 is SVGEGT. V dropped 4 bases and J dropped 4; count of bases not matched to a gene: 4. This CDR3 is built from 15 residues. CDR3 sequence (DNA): TGTGCCAGCAGTTGGACAGGGGGCGCGGCAGATACGCAGTATTTT. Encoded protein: CASSWTGGAADTQYF.

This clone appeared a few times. The CDR3: CASSDRTDGSTEAFF. In DNA form, the CDR3 reads TGCGCCAGCAGCGACCGGACAGATGGGAGCACTGAAGCTTTCTTT. This chain joins TRBV4-1 and TRBJ1-1; tentatively, D is TRBD1 (6 bases). CDR3 length: 15 amino acids. V was shortened by 5 bases and J by 4 bases, with 17 bases between the two germline ends. The V gene's germline CDR1 is MGHRA and CDR2 YSYEKL.

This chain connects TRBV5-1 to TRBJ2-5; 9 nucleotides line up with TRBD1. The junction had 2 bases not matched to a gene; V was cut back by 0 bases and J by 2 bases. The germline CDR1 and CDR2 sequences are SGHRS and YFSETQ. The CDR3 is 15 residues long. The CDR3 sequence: CASSLAGQGQETQYF. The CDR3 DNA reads TGCGCCAGCAGCTTGGCCGGACAGGGGCAAGAGACCCAGTACTTC.

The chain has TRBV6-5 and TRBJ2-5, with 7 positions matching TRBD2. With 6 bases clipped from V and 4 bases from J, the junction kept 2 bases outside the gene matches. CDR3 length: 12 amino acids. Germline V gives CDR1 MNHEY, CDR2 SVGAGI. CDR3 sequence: CASRASGETQYF. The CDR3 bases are TGTGCCAGCAGAGCTAGCGGAGAGACCCAGTACTTC.

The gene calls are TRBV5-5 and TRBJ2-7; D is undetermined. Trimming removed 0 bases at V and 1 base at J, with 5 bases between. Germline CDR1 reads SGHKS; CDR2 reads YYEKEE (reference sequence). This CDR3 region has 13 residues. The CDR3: CASSLAGSYEQYF. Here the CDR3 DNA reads TGTGCCAGCAGCTTGGCGGGTTCCTACGAGCAGTACTTC.

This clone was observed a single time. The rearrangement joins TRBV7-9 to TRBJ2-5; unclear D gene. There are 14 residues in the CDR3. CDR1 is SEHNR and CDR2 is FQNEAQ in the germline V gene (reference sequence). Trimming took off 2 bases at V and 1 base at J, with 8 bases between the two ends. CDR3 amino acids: CASSLLGSQETQYF. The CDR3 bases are TGTGCCAGCAGCTTATTGGGCAGCCAAGAGACCCAGTACTTC.

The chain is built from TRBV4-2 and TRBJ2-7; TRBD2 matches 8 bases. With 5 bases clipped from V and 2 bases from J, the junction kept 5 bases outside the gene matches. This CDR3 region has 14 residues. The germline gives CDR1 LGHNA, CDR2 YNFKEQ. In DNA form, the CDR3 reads TGTGCCAGCAGCAATGCGGGAGGCACCTACGAGCAGTACTTC. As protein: CASSNAGGTYEQYF.

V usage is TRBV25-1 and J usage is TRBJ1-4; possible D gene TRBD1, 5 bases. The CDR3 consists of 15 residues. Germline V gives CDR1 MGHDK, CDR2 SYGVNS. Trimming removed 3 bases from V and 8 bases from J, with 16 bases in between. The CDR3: CASSDPGRTREKLFF. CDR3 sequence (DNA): TGTGCCAGCAGTGATCCAGGGAGGACTAGGGAAAAACTGTTTTTT. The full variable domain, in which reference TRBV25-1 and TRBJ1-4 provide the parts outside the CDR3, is EADIYQTPRYLVIGTGKKITLECSQTMGHDKMYWYQQDPGMELHLIHYSYGVNSTEKGDLSSESTVSRIRTEHFPLTLESARPSHTSQYLCASSDPGRTREKLFFGSGTQLSVL.

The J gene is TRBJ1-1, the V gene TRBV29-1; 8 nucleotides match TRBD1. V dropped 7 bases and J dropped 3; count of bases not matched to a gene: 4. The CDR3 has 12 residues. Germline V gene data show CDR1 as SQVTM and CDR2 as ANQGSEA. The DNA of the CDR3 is TGCAGCGCTGGACAGGGAGACACTGAAGCTTTCTTT. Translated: CSAGQGDTEAFF.

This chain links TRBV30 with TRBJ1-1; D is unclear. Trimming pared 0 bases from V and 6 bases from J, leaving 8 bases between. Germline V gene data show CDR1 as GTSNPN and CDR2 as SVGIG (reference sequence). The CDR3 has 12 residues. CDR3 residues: CAWSVRWPEAFF. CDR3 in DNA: TGTGCCTGGAGTGTGAGGTGGCCTGAAGCTTTCTTT.

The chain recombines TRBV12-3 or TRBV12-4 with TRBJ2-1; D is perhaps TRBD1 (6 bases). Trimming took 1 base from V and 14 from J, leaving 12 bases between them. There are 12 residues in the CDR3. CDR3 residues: CASSLGQEKEFF. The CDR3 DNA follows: TGTGCCAGCAGTTTAGGACAGGAAAAAGAGTTCTTC.

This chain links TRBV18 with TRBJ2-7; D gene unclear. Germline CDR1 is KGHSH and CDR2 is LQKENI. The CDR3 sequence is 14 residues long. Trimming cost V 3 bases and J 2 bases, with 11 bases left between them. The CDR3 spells CASSPTLVPYEQYF. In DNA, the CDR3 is TGTGCCAGCTCACCGACTTTAGTTCCCTACGAGCAGTACTTC.

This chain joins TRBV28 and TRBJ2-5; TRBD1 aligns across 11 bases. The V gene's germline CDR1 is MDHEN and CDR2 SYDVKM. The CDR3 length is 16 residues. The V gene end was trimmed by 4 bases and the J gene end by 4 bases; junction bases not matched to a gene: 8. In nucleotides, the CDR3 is TGTGCCAGCAGTTCCCCGGGACAGGGGGTGAGAGAGACCCAGTACTTC. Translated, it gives CASSSPGQGVRETQYF.

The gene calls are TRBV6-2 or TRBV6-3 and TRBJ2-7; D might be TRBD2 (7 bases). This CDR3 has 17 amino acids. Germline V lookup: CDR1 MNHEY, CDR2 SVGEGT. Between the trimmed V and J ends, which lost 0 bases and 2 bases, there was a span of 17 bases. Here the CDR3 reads CASSYSLRGGLTYEQYF. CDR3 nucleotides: TGTGCCAGCAGTTACTCGCTGAGGGGGGGCCTAACCTACGAGCAGTACTTC.

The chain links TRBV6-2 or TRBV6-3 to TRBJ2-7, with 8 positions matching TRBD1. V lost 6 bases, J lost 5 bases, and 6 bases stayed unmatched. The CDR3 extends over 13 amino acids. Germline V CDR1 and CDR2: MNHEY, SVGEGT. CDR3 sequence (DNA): TGTGCCAGCAGCAAGGCAGGGGGCCACGAGCAGTACTTC. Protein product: CASSKAGGHEQYF.

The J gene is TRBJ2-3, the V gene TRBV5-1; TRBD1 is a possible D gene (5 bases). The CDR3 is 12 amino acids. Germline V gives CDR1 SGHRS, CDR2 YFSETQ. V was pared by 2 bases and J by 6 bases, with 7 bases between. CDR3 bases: TGCGCCAGCAGCTTCAACAGGGATACGCAGTATTTT. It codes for CASSFNRDTQYF.

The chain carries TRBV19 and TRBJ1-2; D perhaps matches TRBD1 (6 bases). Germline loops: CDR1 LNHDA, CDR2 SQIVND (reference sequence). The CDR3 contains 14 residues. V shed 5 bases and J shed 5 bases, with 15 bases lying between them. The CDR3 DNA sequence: TGTGCCAGTAGTCCAGGGGAATTCAGATATGGCTACACCTTC. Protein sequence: CASSPGEFRYGYTF.

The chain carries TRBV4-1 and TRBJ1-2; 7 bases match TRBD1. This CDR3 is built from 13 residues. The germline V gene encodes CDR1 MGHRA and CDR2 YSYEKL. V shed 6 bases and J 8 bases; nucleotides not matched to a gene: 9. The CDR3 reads CASSLQGVGGYTF. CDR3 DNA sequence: TGCGCCAGCAGTCTCCAGGGGGTAGGCGGCTACACCTTC.

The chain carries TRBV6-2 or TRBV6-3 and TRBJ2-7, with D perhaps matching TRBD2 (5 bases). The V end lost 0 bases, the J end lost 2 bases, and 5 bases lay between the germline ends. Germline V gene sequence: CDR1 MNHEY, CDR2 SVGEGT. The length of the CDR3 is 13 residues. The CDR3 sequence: CASSYSGAYEQYF. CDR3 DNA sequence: TGTGCCAGCAGTTACTCCGGGGCCTACGAGCAGTACTTC.

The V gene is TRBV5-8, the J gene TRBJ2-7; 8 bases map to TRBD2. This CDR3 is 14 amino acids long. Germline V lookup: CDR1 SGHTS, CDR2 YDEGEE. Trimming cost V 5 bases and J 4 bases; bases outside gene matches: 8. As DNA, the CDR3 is TGTGCCAGCAGTTTGAGACTAGCGCCGTACGAGCAGTACTTC. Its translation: CASSLRLAPYEQYF. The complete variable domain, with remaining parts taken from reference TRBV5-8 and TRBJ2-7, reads EAGVTQSPTHLIKTRGQQATLRCSPISGHTSVYWYQQALGLGLQFLLWYDEGEERNRGNFPPRFSGRQFPNYSSELNVNALELEDSALYLCASSLRLAPYEQYFGPGTRLTVT.